This T cell receptor (beta chain) was observed in a study of blood T cell repertoires in COVID-19. On the study more broadly: COVID-19 samples collected from the United States, Italy and Spain covered acute and convalescent phases. From T cells, B-cell-depleted T cells, or PBMCs came the material, which was cDNA or gDNA.

Per the authors' pipeline: Cell counts per sample came from amplifying reference gene primers. Clones were sequenced by immunoSEQ multiplex PCR, and TCRdb holds only the in-frame ones, with some missing. From that table come the V and J calls and clone size; the DNA was used to work out D and trimming. The sample includes about 56,000 clones, 80% to 90% seen only once; the top ten take 10% to 15%. The CDR3 is 16 amino acids. CDR1 is LNHDA, CDR2 SQIVND, per germline (reference sequence). This chain joins TRBV19 and TRBJ1-1; TRBD1 matches 7 bases. The sequenced sample was peripheral blood. This receptor was identified in a woman older than 75 with acute or convalescent COVID-19. The CDR3 loop is CATKSEGARGDTEAFF. As DNA, the CDR3 is TGTGCGACCAAGTCCGAGGGGGCGCGAGGTGACACTGAAGCTTTCTTT. The complete variable domain, with remaining parts taken from reference TRBV19 and TRBJ1-1, reads DGGITQSPKYLFRKEGQNVTLSCEQNLNHDAMYWYRQDPGQGLRLIYYSQIVNDFQKGDIAEGYSVSREKKESFPLTVTSAQKNPTAFYLCATKSEGARGDTEAFFGQGTRLTVV.